These 22 T cell receptor beta chains were all obtained from the same sample, sequenced in a study of technical replicates of blood from a few donors (dated by TCRdb to the late 2010s). Preparation of the library involved the immunoSEQ multiplex PCR assay. TCRdb's version of the immuneACCESS table is confined to in-frame rearrangements and falls short of the full clone set. An unresolved V gene accounts for under half of the shortfall where checked; the remainder is of unknown origin. For this sample the table gives about 12,000 clones, of which 85% to 95% were detected only once. The top ten hold roughly 6.9% of the sample. Source material: PBMCs. These receptors all stem from a human donor in good health.

The V and J genes are TRBV7-9 and TRBJ1-2, with 7 positions matching TRBD1. After removal of 0 bases from V and 6 bases from J, the junction contained 10 bases not matched to a gene. CDR1 and CDR2 (germline): SEHNR, FQNEAQ (reference sequence). The CDR3 runs 16 residues. This chain's CDR3 is CASSLAIVRQGHGYTF. The CDR3 DNA follows: TGTGCCAGCAGCTTAGCGATAGTGAGACAGGGCCATGGCTACACCTTC.

The chain couples TRBV5-4 to TRBJ1-3, with D tentatively TRBD1 (5 bases). The ends were cut back, 1 base at V and 4 bases at J, with 12 bases in the middle. This CDR3 comprises 15 residues. Germline V gene lookup returns CDR1 SGHNT and CDR2 YYREEE (reference sequence). The CDR3 region is CASSLRGGEGNTIYF. The CDR3 DNA follows: TGTGCCAGCAGCTTGCGGGGAGGGGAAGGAAACACCATATATTTT.

The J gene is TRBJ1-5, the V gene TRBV27; TRBD1 matches at 11 bases. Germline V gene lookup returns CDR1 MNHEY and CDR2 SMNVEV (reference sequence). V lost 5 bases, J lost 4 bases, and 10 bases stayed unmatched. The CDR3 has 17 amino acids. The CDR3 loop reads CASSPRTGGLWNQPQHF. CDR3 bases: TGTGCCAGCAGTCCCCGGACAGGGGGCCTTTGGAATCAGCCCCAGCATTTT.

This chain uses TRBV7-2 with TRBJ2-7; 7 bases agree with TRBD1. The CDR3 contains 15 residues. Trimming removed 4 bases from V and 0 bases from J; junction bases left unmatched: 6. Germline CDR1 reads SGHTA; CDR2 reads FQGNSA. The CDR3 reads CASSWAGTDSYEQYF. The CDR3 DNA follows: TGTGCCAGCAGCTGGGCCGGGACAGACTCCTACGAGCAGTACTTC.

This clone appeared a single time. As DNA, the CDR3 is TGCGCCAGCAGCCCCGGGACAGCCTACACCGGGGAGCTGTTTTTT. Its translation: CASSPGTAYTGELFF. This chain joins TRBV5-1 and TRBJ2-2; 7 nucleotides line up with TRBD1. Germline CDR1 is SGHRS and CDR2 is YFSETQ. The CDR3 runs 15 residues. The trim removed 4 bases at V and 3 bases at J, leaving 6 bases unmatched.

The chain uses TRBV10-2 and TRBJ2-3; TRBD2 matches 13 bases. The V and J ends lost 6 bases and 5 bases, in that order; junction bases with no gene match: 8. The CDR3 spans 16 residues. Germline CDR1 and CDR2: WSHSY and SAAADI. The CDR3 is CASSAGLAGPGDTQYF. The CDR3 DNA sequence: TGCGCCAGCAGCGCGGGACTAGCGGGACCCGGAGATACGCAGTATTTT.

The chain joins TRBV28 to TRBJ2-1; 12 bases line up with TRBD2. The CDR3 spans 16 residues. Germline CDR1 MDHEN, CDR2 SYDVKM. V lost 5 bases and J lost 8; bases outside the gene matches: 10. The CDR3 loop reads CASSRSLAGGRDEQFF. In DNA form, the CDR3 reads TGTGCCAGCAGTCGATCCCTAGCGGGAGGGCGGGATGAGCAGTTCTTC.

V and J are TRBV11-2 and TRBJ2-7; D is uncertain. V lost 1 base and J lost 3, with 13 bases in between. This CDR3 has 15 amino acids. Looked up from germline, CDR1 is SGHAT and CDR2 is FQNNGV. The CDR3 loop reads CASSLGIAENYEQYF. For the CDR3, the DNA is TGTGCCAGCAGCTTAGGTATAGCTGAGAACTACGAGCAGTACTTC.

The chain combines TRBV6-5 with TRBJ1-3; a weak D match, TRBD1 (5 bases). V shed 8 bases and J shed 2 bases, with 13 bases lying between them. CDR3 size: 14 residues. Germline V gene sequence: CDR1 MNHEY, CDR2 SVGAGI. Written as DNA, the CDR3 is TGTGCCAGCGGCCTCGGGACTCCTGGAAACACCATATATTTT. Its protein product is CASGLGTPGNTIYF.

Only one count was recorded for this clone. The chain employs TRBV7-3 and TRBJ2-1, with 10 bases identical to TRBD2. This CDR3 is built from 14 residues. Germline CDR1 SGHTA, CDR2 FQGTGA. V dropped 5 bases and J dropped 7; count of bases not matched to a gene: 5. The CDR3 protein is CASSLAGEGNEQFF. CDR3 DNA sequence: TGTGCCAGCAGCCTAGCGGGAGAGGGAAATGAGCAGTTCTTC.

The V call is TRBV7-9, the J call TRBJ1-3; possible D gene TRBD1, 6 bases. Germline V gene data show CDR1 as SEHNR and CDR2 as FQNEAQ (reference sequence). V lost 5 bases, J lost 1 base, and 15 bases lay in between. The length of the CDR3 is 16 residues. CDR3 sequence: CASSPHGGQSGNTIYF. CDR3 in DNA: TGTGCCAGCAGCCCCCATGGGGGCCAATCTGGAAACACCATATATTTT.

The V and J genes are TRBV28 and TRBJ2-3, with D perhaps matching TRBD1 (7 bases). CDR1 and CDR2 from the germline V gene are MDHEN and SYDVKM. The CDR3 consists of 14 residues. The V end was cut by 5 bases, the J end by 9 bases, with 18 bases between. CDR3 sequence: CASSPGDSLGTQYF. DNA for the CDR3: TGTGCCAGCAGTCCGGGGGACAGCCTAGGGACGCAGTATTTT.

The chain recombines TRBV28 with TRBJ1-2; D possibly corresponds to TRBD1 (5 bases). V was shortened by 1 base and J by 8 bases, with 17 bases between the two germline ends. Germline V gene sequence: CDR1 MDHEN, CDR2 SYDVKM. The CDR3 sequence is 15 residues long. CDR3 sequence (DNA): TGTGCCAGCAGTTTATCTGGGGGGGTGGGCTGGGGCTACACCTTC. Protein product: CASSLSGGVGWGYTF.

This clone was detected only a few times. The V call is TRBV5-1, the J call TRBJ2-3; 8 bases are a match to TRBD2. In germline, CDR1 is SGHRS, CDR2 YFSETQ. The CDR3 sequence is 15 residues long. V dropped 4 bases and J dropped 5; count of bases not matched to a gene: 9. The CDR3 region is CASSKREFGKDTQYF. CDR3 sequence (DNA): TGCGCCAGCAGCAAGCGGGAGTTCGGTAAAGATACGCAGTATTTT.

The genes are TRBV7-8 and TRBJ2-1, with 8 nucleotides matching TRBD2. V shed 5 bases and J 8 bases; nucleotides not matched to a gene: 17. Germline lookup yields CDR1 SGHVS and CDR2 FQNEAQ. This CDR3 contains 17 residues. The CDR3 spells CASSPSGGRLYKDEQFF. CDR3 sequence (DNA): TGTGCCAGCAGCCCATCGGGCGGGAGGTTATATAAGGATGAGCAGTTCTTC.

The chain combines TRBV5-6 with TRBJ1-3; maybe TRBD1 (5 bases). The germline V gene has CDR1 SGHDT and CDR2 YYEEEE. This CDR3 has 15 residues. V was cut by 4 bases and J by 0 bases, with 11 bases left in between. For the CDR3, the DNA is TGTGCCAGCAGCACCTGGGGGGGCTCTGGAAACACCATATATTTT. This encodes CASSTWGGSGNTIYF.

The chain couples TRBV18 to TRBJ2-7, with a tentative D call TRBD1 (6 bases). CDR1 is KGHSH and CDR2 is LQKENI in the germline V gene. Between the trimmed V and J ends, which lost 3 bases and 0 bases, there was a span of 12 bases. CDR3 length: 15 residues. CDR3 region: CASSPRDIYSYEQYF. CDR3 nucleotides: TGTGCCAGCTCACCCCGGGACATATACTCCTACGAGCAGTACTTC.

V usage is TRBV11-2 and J usage is TRBJ2-6; TRBD1 matches at 7 bases. Germline lookup yields CDR1 SGHAT and CDR2 FQNNGV. This CDR3 region has 18 residues. With V trimmed by 10 bases and J by 0 bases, 15 bases remained unmatched. CDR3 sequence reads: CAIPEEQGNGSGANVLTF. In DNA form, the CDR3 reads TGTGCCATACCCGAAGAACAGGGGAACGGCTCTGGGGCCAACGTCCTGACTTTC.

The rearrangement links TRBV11-2 to TRBJ2-3, with 10 bases lining up with TRBD2. V lost 0 bases and J lost 3; bases outside the gene matches: 3. CDR3 length: 16 amino acids. Germline V gives CDR1 SGHAT, CDR2 FQNNGV. CDR3 protein: CASSLDSSGRTDTQYF. The CDR3 nucleotides are TGTGCCAGCAGCTTAGATTCTAGCGGGAGAACAGATACGCAGTATTTT.

The chain has TRBV27 and TRBJ1-5, with D hard to call. Germline V lookup: CDR1 MNHEY, CDR2 SMNVEV (reference sequence). The V end lost 2 bases, the J end lost 6 bases, and 11 bases lay between the germline ends. CDR3 length: 14 residues. The CDR3 DNA follows: TGTGCCAGCAGTTTAGAGGGCTGGGGTCAGCCCCAGCATTTT. It encodes CASSLEGWGQPQHF.

The chain carries TRBV7-2 and TRBJ2-7, with 7 bases that match TRBD1. In germline, CDR1 is SGHTA, CDR2 FQGNSA. Trimming removed 4 bases from V and 6 bases from J; junction bases left unmatched: 3. The CDR3 is made up of 12 amino acids. CDR3 nucleotides: TGTGCCAGCAGCTCGTACAGGGGCGAGCAGTACTTC. This translates into CASSSYRGEQYF.

The chain couples TRBV5-6 to TRBJ1-2; D unclear. Germline values: CDR1 SGHDT, CDR2 YYEEEE. V lost 0 bases and J lost 6, with 12 bases in between. The CDR3 runs to 14 residues. The CDR3 DNA reads TGTGCCAGCAGCTTGGGGGAGGCGGCCCATGGCTACACCTTC. It is translated as CASSLGEAAHGYTF.